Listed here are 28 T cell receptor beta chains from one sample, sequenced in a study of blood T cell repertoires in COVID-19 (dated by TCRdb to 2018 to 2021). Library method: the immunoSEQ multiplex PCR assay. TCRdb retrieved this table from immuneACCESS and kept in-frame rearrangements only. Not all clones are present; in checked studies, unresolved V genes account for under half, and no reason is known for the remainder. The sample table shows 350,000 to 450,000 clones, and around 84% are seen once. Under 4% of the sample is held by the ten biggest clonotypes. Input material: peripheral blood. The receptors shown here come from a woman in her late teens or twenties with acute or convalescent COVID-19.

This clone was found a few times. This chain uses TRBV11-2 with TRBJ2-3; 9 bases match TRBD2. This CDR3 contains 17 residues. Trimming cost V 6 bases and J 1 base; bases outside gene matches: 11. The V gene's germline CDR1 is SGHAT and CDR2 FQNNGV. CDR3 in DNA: TGTGCCAGCAGGAAGACAAATAGCGGGAGCCGCACAGATACGCAGTATTTT. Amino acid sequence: CASRKTNSGSRTDTQYF.

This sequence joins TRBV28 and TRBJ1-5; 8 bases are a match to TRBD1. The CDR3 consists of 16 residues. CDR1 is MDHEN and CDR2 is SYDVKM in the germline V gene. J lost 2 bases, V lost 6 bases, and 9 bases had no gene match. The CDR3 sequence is CASSQTGVGGNQPQHF. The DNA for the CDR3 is TGTGCCAGCAGCCAGACAGGGGTTGGAGGCAATCAGCCCCAGCATTTT.

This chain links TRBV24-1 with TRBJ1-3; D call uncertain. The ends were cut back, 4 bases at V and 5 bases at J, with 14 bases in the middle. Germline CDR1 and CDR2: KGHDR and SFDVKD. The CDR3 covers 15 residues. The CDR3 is CATSDRAKSRNTIYF. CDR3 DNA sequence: TGTGCCACCAGTGACCGCGCAAAATCCAGAAACACCATATATTTT.

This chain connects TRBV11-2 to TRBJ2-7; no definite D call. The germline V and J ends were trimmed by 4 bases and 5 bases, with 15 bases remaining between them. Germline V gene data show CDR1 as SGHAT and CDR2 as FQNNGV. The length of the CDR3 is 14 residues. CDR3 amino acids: CASSSSDRRNEQYF. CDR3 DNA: TGTGCCAGCAGCTCTAGTGACCGTCGTAACGAGCAGTACTTC.

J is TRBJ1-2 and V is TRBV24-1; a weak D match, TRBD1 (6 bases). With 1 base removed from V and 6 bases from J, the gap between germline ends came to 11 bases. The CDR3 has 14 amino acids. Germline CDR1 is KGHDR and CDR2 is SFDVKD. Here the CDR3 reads CATSDFGQRDGYTF. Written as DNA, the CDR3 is TGTGCCACCAGTGATTTTGGACAGAGGGATGGCTACACCTTC.

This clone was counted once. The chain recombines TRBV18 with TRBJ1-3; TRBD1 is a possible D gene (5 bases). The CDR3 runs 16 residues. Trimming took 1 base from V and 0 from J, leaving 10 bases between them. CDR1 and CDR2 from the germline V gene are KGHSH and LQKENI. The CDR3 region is CASSPRGDSSGNTIYF. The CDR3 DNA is TGTGCCAGCTCACCACGGGGGGATTCCTCTGGAAACACCATATATTTT.

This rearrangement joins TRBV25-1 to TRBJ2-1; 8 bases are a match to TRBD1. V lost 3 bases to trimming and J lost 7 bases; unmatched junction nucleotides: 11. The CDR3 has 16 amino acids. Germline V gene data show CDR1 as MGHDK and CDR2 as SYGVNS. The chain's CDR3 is CASSDRTGSSGNEQFF. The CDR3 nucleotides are TGTGCCAGCAGTGATCGGACAGGGTCGAGTGGTAATGAGCAGTTCTTC.

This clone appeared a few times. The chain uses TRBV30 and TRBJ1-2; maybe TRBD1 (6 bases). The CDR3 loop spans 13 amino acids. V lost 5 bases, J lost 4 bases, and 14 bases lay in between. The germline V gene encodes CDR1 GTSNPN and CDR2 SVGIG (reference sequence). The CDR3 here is CAWETGFSYGYTF. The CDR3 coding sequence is TGTGCCTGGGAGACAGGATTCTCCTATGGCTACACCTTC. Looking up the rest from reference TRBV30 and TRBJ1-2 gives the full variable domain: SQTIHQWPATLVQPVGSPLSLECTVEGTSNPNLYWYRQAAGRGLQLLFYSVGIGQISSEVPQNLSASRPQDRQFILSSKKLLLSDSGFYLCAWETGFSYGYTFGSGTRLTVV.

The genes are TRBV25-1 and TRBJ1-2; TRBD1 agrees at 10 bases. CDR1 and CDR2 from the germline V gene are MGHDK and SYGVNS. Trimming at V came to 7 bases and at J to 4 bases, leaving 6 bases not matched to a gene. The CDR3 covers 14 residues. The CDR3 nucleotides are TGTGCCAGCATTGGGACAGGGGATTTCTATGGCTACACCTTC. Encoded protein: CASIGTGDFYGYTF.

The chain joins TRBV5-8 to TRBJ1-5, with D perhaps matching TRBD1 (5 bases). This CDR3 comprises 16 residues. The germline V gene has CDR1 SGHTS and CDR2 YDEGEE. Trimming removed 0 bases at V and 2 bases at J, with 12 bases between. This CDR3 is CASSLGQPWGNQPQHF. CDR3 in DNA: TGTGCCAGCAGCTTGGGACAGCCCTGGGGCAATCAGCCCCAGCATTTT. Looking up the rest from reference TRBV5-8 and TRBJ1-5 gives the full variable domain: EAGVTQSPTHLIKTRGQQATLRCSPISGHTSVYWYQQALGLGLQFLLWYDEGEERNRGNFPPRFSGRQFPNYSSELNVNALELEDSALYLCASSLGQPWGNQPQHFGDGTRLSIL.

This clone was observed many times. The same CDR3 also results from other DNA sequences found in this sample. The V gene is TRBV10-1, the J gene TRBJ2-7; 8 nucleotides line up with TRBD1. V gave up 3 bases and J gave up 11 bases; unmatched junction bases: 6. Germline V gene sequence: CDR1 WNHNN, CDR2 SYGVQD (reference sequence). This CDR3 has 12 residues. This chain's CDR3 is CASSDDAGQEYF. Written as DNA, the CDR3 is TGCGCCAGCAGTGATGATGCGGGACAGGAGTACTTC.

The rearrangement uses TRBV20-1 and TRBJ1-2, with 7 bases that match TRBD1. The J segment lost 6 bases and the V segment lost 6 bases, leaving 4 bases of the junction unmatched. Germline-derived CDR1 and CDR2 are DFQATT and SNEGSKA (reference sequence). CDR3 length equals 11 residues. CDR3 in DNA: TGCAGTGCGTCACAGGGGAATGGCTACACCTTC. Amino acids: CSASQGNGYTF.

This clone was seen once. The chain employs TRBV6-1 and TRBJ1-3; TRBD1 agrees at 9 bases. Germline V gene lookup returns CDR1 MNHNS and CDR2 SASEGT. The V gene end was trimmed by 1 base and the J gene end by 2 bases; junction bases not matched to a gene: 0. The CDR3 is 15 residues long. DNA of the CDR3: TGTGCCAGCAGTGAAGGGACAGGGGCTGGAAACACCATATATTTT. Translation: CASSEGTGAGNTIYF.

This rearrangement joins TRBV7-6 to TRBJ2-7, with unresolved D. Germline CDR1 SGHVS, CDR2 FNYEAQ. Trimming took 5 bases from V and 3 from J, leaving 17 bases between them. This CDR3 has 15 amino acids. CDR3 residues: CASSPRIVLDYEQYF. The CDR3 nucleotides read TGTGCCAGCAGCCCTAGGATAGTTCTAGACTACGAGCAGTACTTC.

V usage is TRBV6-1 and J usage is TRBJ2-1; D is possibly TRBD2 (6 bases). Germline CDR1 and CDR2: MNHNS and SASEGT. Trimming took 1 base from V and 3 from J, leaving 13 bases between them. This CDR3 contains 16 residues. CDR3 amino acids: CASSEDTGVLYNEQFF. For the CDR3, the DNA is TGTGCCAGCAGTGAAGACACGGGGGTCCTCTACAATGAGCAGTTCTTC.

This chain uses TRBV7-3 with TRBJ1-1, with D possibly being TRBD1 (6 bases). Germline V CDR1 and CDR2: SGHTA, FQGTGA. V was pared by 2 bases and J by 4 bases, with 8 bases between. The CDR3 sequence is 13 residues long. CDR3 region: CASSLSGATEAFF. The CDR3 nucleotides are TGTGCCAGCAGCTTATCAGGGGCCACTGAAGCTTTCTTT.

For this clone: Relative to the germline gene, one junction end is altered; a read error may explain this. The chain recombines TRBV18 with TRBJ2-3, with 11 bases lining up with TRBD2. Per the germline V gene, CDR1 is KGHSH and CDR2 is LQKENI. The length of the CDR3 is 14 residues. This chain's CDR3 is CASSPINSGRALGF. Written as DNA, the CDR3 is TGTGCCAGCTCACCGATTAATAGCGGGAGGGCCTTGGGTTTT.

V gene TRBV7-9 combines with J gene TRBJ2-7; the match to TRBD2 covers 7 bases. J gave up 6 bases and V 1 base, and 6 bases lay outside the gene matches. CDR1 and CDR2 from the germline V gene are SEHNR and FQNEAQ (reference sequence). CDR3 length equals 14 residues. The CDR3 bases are TGTGCCAGCAGCTTAGTGGTAGGGGAGGGCGAGCAGTACTTC. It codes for CASSLVVGEGEQYF.

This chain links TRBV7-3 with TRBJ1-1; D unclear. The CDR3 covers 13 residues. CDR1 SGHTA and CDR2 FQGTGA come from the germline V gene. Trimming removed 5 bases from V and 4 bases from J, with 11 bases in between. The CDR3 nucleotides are TGTGCCAGCAGCCTCCTCCGGGGCACTGAAGCTTTCTTT. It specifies CASSLLRGTEAFF.

CDR3 in DNA: TGTGCCATCAGAGACAGCAACACTGAAGCTTTCTTT. Translating it yields CAIRDSNTEAFF. This chain connects TRBV10-3 to TRBJ1-1; possibly TRBD1 for D (5 bases). CDR1 and CDR2 from the germline V gene are ENHRY and SYGVKD. This CDR3 is 12 amino acids long. The V and J ends lost 6 bases and 2 bases respectively, with 7 bases between them.

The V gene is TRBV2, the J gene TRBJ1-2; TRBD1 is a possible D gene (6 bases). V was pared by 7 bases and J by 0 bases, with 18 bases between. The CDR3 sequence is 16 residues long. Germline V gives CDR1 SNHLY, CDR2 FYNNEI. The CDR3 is CASIETGLPSNYGYTF. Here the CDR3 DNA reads TGTGCCAGCATCGAGACAGGACTTCCTTCTAACTATGGCTACACCTTC.

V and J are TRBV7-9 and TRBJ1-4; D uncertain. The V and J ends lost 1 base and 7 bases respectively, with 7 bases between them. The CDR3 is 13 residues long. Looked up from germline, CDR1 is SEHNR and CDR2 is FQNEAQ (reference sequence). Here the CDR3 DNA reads TGTGCCAGCAGCTTAGGAGGGTCTGAAAAACTGTTTTTT. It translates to CASSLGGSEKLFF.

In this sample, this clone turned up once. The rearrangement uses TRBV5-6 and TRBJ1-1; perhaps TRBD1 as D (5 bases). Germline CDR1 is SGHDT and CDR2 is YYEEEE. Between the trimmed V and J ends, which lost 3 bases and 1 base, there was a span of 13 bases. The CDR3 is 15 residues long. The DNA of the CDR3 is TGTGCCAGCAGCTGGGGCTGGGGCGCGAACACTGAAGCTTTCTTT. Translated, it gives CASSWGWGANTEAFF.

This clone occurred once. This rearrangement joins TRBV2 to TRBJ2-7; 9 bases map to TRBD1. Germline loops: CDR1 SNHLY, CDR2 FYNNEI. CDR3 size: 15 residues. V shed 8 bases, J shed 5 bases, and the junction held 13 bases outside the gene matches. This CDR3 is CASGQGLTGGDEQYF. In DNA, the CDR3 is TGTGCCAGCGGACAGGGGCTAACGGGGGGCGACGAGCAGTACTTC.

CDR3 coding DNA: TGTGCTAGCGCTAGCGGGAGGGCCTCCGAGCAGTACTTC. It yields the protein CASASGRASEQYF. The chain couples TRBV12-5 to TRBJ2-7; 12 nucleotides match TRBD2. V lost 9 bases to trimming and J lost 6 bases; unmatched junction nucleotides: 6. Germline CDR1 and CDR2: LGHNT and FRNRAP. The CDR3 totals 13 residues.

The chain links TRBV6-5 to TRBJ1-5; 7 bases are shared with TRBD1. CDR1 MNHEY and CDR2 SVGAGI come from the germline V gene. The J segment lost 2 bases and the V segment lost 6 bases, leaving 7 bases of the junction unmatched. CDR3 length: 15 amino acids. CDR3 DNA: TGTGCCAGCAGAGAGACAGGGTTGGGCAATCAGCCCCAGCATTTT. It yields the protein CASRETGLGNQPQHF.

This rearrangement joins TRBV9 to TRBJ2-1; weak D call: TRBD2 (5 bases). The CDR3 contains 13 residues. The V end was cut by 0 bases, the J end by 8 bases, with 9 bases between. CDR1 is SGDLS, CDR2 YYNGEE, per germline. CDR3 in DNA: TGTGCCAGCAGCGTAGATGCCGGGGATGAGCAGTTCTTC. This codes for CASSVDAGDEQFF.

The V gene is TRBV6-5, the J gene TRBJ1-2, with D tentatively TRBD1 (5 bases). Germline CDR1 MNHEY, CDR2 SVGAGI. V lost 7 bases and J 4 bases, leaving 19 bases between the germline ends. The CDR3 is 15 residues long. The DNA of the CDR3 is TGTGCCAGCACCCAAGCTGGCCGGGACTCCTATGGCTACACCTTC. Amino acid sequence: CASTQAGRDSYGYTF.